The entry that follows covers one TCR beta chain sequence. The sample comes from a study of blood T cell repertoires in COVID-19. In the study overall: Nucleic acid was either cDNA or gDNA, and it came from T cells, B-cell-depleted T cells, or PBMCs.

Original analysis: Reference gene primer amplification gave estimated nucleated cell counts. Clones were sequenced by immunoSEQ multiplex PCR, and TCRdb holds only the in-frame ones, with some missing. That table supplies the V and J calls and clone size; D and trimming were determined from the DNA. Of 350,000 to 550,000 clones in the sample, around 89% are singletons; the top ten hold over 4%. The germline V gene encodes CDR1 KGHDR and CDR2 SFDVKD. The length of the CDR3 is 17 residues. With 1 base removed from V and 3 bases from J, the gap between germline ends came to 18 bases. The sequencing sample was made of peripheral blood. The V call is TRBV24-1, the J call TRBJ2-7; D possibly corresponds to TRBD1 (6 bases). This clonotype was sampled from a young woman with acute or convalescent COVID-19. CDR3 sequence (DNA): TGTGCCACCAGTGATTTAACAGCGGACAGCCCAGACTACGAGCAGTACTTC. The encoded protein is CATSDLTADSPDYEQYF.